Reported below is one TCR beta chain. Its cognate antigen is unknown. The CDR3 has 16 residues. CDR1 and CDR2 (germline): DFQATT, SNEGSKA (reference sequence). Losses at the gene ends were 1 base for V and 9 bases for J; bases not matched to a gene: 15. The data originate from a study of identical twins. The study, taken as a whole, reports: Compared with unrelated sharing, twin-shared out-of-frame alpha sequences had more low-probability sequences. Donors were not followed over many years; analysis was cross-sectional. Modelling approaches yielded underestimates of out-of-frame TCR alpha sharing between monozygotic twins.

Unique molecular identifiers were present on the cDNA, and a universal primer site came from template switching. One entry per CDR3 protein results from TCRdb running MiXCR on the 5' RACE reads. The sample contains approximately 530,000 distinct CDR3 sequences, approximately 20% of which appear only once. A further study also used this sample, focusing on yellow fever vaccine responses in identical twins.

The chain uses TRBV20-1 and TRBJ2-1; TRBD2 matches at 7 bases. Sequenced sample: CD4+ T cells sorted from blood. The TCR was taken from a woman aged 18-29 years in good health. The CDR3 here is CSARVGWRENSGEQFF. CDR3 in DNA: TGCAGTGCTAGAGTCGGGTGGCGGGAGAATAGCGGTGAGCAGTTCTTC.